This T cell receptor (beta chain) was recorded in a study of response to subunit inactivated influenza vaccine (dated by TCRdb to about 2018). In the study overall: To follow how T cells responded to a trivalent subunit inactivated influenza vaccine, the researchers relied on deep quantitative profiling of the T cell receptor repertoire.

CDR1 and CDR2 are read off the germline V gene as MNHEY and SVGEGT. Measured from the cysteine to the phenylalanine, the CDR3 is 14 residues long. Left in the record is the CDR3 DNA by itself, 42 bases read in frame from the first base. V is pared back by 0 bases and J by 6 bases, with 11 bases lying between the germline termini. The library was made by RT-PCR. The listed sequencing device is Illumina HiSeq 2500. TCRdb trimmed the raw reads at Q25, called clones with MiXCR and kept productive beta chains. Rows matching on CDR3 protein sequence are summarized as one entry with the most common DNA and genes. This sample has over 750,000 distinct CDR3 sequences in its table, and about 20% of those were observed once. The ten largest make up about 10% of the sample. Note on this clonotype: This clone's antigen is unknown. No clone much larger than this one lies a single base away; base qualities are absent.

What the work shows at the level of the full study, not this receptor alone: The authors proposed that each seasonal influenza vaccination may bring in only a limited number of new T cells.

The chain joins TRBV6-2 or TRBV6-3 to TRBJ1-1; TRBD1 is perhaps the D gene, given 6 matching bases. The source was PBMCs from blood, collected approximately 5 days after vaccination. The sequence was collected from a man aged 50 or older who received an inactivated influenza vaccine. Donor details come from another sample of the same person, matched by shared clones. The DNA sequence is TGTGCCAGCAGTTACTCGGGGACAAACTCTGAAGCTTTCTTT. Its protein reads: CASSYSGTNSEAFF.